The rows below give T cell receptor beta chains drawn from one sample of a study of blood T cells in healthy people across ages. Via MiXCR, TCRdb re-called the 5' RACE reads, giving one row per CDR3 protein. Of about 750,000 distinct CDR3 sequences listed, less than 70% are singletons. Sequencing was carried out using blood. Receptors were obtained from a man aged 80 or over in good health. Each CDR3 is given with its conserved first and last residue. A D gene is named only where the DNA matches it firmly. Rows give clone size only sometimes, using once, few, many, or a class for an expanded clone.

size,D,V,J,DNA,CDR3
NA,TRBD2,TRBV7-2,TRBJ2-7,TGTGCCAGCAGCCGCGGAGGGAGGGTCCACGAGCAGTACTTC,CASSRGGRVHEQYF
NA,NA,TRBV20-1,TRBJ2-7,TGCAGTGCTAGCTGGGACAAGATATACGAGCAGTACTTC,CSASWDKIYEQYF
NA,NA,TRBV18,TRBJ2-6,TGTGCCAGCTCACCACCCCCAGGAGGAGGGTCTGGGGCCAACGTCCTGACTTTC,CASSPPPGGGSGANVLTF
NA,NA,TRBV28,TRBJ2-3,TGTGCCAGCAGTTTACTGGGTACACCAGATACGCAGTATTTT,CASSLLGTPDTQYF
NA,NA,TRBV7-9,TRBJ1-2,TGTGCCAGCAGCTTAGGGACGGCCTTTGAGGGCTACACCTTC,CASSLGTAFEGYTF
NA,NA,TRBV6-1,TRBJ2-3,TGTGCCAGCAGTGCCAGGCCCGTCACAGATACGCAGTATTTT,CASSARPVTDTQYF
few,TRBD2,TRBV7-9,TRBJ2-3,TGTGCCAGCAGGTCGCACAAACCGGGACTAGCGTTAGATACGCAGTATTTT,CASRSHKPGLALDTQYF
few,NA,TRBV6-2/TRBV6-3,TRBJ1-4,TGTGCCAGCAGGCCCGGGAATGAAAAACTGTTTTTT,CASRPGNEKLFF
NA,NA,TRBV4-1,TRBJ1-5,TGCGCCAGCAGCCAAGTGGGTAGCAATCAGCCCCAGCATTTT,CASSQVGSNQPQHF
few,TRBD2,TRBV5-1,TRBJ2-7,TGCGCCAGCAGCTTGAGTGCTAGCGGGAGAAACGAGCAGTACTTC,CASSLSASGRNEQYF
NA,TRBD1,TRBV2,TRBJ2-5,TGTGCCAGCAGGAGGGACAGCCCATCACAGGGGGAGACCCAGTACTTC,CASRRDSPSQGETQYF
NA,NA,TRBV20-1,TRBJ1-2,TGCAGTGCTACGGCTTTTGGCTATGGCTACACCTTC,CSATAFGYGYTF
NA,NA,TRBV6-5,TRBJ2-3,TGTGCCAGCAGCAAGGGGGACCTAGGGCACAGATACGCGTATTTT,CASSKGDLGHRYAYF
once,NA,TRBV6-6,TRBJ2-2,TGTGCCGCACGAGGCTCGAACACCGGGGAGCTGTTTTTT,CAARGSNTGELFF
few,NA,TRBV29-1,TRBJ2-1,TGCAGCGTTGAAGATGTGAACTACTATATGAATGAGCAGTTCTTC,CSVEDVNYYMNEQFF
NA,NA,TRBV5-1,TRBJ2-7,TGCGCCAGCAGCTTCGGGGGAGGCCAAGTTCAGTACTTC,CASSFGGGQVQYF
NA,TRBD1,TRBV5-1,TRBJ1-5,TGCGCCAGCAGCGAGGGACAGGCCGGCGGGCAGCCCCAGCATTTT,CASSEGQAGGQPQHF
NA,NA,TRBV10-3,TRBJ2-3,TGTGCCATCAGTGTTGGTCGGGGTCCAGGGGATACGCAGTATTTT,CAISVGRGPGDTQYF
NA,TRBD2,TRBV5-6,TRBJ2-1,TGTGCCAGCAGCTTGCTAGCGGGAGTCTACAATGAGCAGTTCTTC,CASSLLAGVYNEQFF
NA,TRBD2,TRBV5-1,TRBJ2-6,TGCGCCAGCAGCTTGGTGCCGGGAGGTGGGGCCAACGTCCTGACTTTC,CASSLVPGGGANVLTF
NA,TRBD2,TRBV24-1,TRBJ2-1,TGTGCCACCAGTGTGGGCAGCGGGAGGTCGAACAATGAGCAGTTCTTC,CATSVGSGRSNNEQFF
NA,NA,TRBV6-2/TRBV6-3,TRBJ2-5,TGTGCCAGCTCAGGTGGGGGGAACAGACACCAAGAGACCCAGTACTTC,CASSGGGNRHQETQYF
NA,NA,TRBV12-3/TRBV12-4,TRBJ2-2,TGTGCCAGCAGTCCCTGGCTGAACACCGGGGAGCTGTTTTTT,CASSPWLNTGELFF
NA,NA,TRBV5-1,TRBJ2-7,TGCGCCAGCAGCCCAAATACAGATCCCGTCTCCTACGAGCAGTACTTC,CASSPNTDPVSYEQYF
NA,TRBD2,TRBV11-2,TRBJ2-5,TGTGCCAGCAGCTCCGAGTGGGGACTACCTGAGTTGGAGACCCAGTACTTC,CASSSEWGLPELETQYF
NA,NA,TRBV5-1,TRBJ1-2,TGCGCCAGCAGGTACGAGGCACATGGCTACACCTTC,CASRYEAHGYTF
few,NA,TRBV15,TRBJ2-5,TGTGCCACCAGCAGAGAGGGAAGTTTAGAGACCCAGTACTTC,CATSREGSLETQYF
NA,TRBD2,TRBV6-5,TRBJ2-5,TGTGCCAGCAGTTACTCGTTTTGGACTAGCGGGAGTAATGAGCAGTACTTC,CASSYSFWTSGSNEQYF
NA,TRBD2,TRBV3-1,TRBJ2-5,TGTGCCAGCAGCCAAGCGGCTAGCGGGAGAGGAGCCCAAGAGACCCAGTACTTC,CASSQAASGRGAQETQYF
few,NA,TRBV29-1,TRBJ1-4,TGCAGCGCCGCGGGGGGGGATGAAAAACTGTTTTTT,CSAAGGDEKLFF
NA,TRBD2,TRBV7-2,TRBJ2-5,TGTGCCAGCAGCTTAGGACTAGCGGGCTGGGAGACCCAGTACTTC,CASSLGLAGWETQYF
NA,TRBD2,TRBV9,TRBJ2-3,TGTGCCAGCAGCTTCGTCCCGCAGCCCGGACTAGCGGGCGGGACAGGAGGGGGCACAGATACGCAGTATTTT,CASSFVPQPGLAGGTGGGTDTQYF
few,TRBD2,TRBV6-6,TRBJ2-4,TGTGCCAGCAGTTACTCGAGTAGCGGGAGAGGGCAGTACTTC,CASSYSSSGRGQYF
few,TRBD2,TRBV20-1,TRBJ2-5,TGCAGTGCTAGACTAGGGGTAGCGGGAGGGCAAGAGACCCAGTACTTC,CSARLGVAGGQETQYF
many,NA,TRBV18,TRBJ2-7,TGTGCCAGCAGCCCCGGACAGAACTACGAGCAGTACTTC,CASSPGQNYEQYF
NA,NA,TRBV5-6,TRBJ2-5,TGTGCCAGCAACTCCGCACTGGACTACCAAGAGACCCAGTACTTC,CASNSALDYQETQYF
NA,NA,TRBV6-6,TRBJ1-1,TGTGCCAGCAGTTATTCGAATAGGGGACGAACTGAAGCTTTCTTT,CASSYSNRGRTEAFF
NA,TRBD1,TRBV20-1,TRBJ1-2,TGCAGTGCTAGGCTGACAGGGAGCTATGGCTACACCTTC,CSARLTGSYGYTF
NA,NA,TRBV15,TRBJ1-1,TGTGCCACCAGCAGGAACCGGGGAGGCCTAAGGGGAGCTTTCTTT,CATSRNRGGLRGAFF
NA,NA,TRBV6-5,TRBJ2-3,TGTGCCAGCAGTTCCGGGACCCCAGCCCAATACGCGTATTTT,CASSSGTPAQYAYF
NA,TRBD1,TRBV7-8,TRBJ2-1,TGTGCCAGCAGCTTAGGACAGGGTCGGGATGAGCAGTTCTTC,CASSLGQGRDEQFF
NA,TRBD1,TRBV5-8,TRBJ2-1,TGTGCCAGCAGCTCCCCCGGGACAGGGACTTACAATGAGCAGTTCTTC,CASSSPGTGTYNEQFF
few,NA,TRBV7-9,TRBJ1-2,TGTGCCAGCAGCGGCGGGGATAACTATGGCTACACCTTC,CASSGGDNYGYTF
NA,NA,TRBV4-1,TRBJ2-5,TGCGCCAGCAGCCAAGGCAGGGGCCACCAGTACTTC,CASSQGRGHQYF
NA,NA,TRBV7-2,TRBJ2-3,TGTGCCAGCAGCTTAGCGACGGGGAGATACGCGTATTTT,CASSLATGRYAYF
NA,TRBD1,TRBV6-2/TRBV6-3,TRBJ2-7,TGTGCCAGCAGTTACTCCCGGGACAGTTTCCGCGAGCAGTACTTC,CASSYSRDSFREQYF
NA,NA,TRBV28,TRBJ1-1,TGTGCCAGCAGTCAAGTCACAGAAGCTTTCTTT,CASSQVTEAFF
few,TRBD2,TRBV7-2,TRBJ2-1,TGTGCCAGCAGCTTAAGTGGACTAGCGGGCGAGGCCAATGAGCAGTTCTTC,CASSLSGLAGEANEQFF
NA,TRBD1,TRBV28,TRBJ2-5,TGTGCCAGCCGAAGACAGGGGCTTGGGCAAGAGACCCAGTACTTC,CASRRQGLGQETQYF
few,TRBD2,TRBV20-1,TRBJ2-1,TGCAGTGCTAGAGGGGGCGGGAGATCCTACAATGAGCAGTTCTTC,CSARGGGRSYNEQFF
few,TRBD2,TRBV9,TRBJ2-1,TGTGCCAGCAGCGTCGGGCTAGCGGGAAATCTGGGCTCCTACAATGAGCAGTTCTTC,CASSVGLAGNLGSYNEQFF
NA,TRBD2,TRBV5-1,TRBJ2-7,TGCGCCAGCAGCCCTAGCGGGAGGGCCGTGGATGAGCAGTACTTC,CASSPSGRAVDEQYF